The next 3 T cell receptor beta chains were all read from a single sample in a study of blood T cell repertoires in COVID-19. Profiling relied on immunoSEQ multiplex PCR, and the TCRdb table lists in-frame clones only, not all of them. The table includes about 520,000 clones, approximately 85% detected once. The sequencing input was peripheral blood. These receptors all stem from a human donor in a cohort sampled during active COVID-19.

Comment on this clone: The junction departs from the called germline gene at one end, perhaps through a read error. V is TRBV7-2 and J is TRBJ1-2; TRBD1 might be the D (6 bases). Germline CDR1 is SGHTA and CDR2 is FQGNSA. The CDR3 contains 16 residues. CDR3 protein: CASSLGPSTGYYGYTF. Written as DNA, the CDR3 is TGTGCCAGCAGTTTAGGACCCTCCACAGGGTACTATGGCTACACCTTC.

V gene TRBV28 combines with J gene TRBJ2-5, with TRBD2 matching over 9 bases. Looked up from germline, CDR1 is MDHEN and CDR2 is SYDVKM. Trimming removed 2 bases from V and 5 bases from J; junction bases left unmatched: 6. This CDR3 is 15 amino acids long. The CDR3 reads CASSLAGGDSETQYF. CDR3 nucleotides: TGTGCCAGCAGTTTAGCGGGAGGGGACTCTGAGACCCAGTACTTC.

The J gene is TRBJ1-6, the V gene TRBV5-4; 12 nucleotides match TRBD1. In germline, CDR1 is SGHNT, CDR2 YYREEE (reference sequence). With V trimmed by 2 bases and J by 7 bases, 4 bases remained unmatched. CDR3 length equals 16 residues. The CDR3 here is CASSLTGTGGNSPLHF. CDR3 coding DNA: TGTGCCAGCAGCTTAACCGGGACAGGGGGCAATTCACCCCTCCACTTT. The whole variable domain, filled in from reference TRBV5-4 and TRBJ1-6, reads ETGVTQSPTHLIKTRGQQVTLRCSSQSGHNTVSWYQQALGQGPQFIFQYYREEENGRGNFPPRFSGLQFPNYSSELNVNALELDDSALYLCASSLTGTGGNSPLHFGNGTRLTVT.